The rows below give T cell receptor beta chains drawn from one sample of a study of cytomegalovirus exposure and HLA in healthy donors. Method: immunoSEQ multiplex PCR; TCRdb's copy keeps in-frame clones and lacks some. The clone table shows tens of thousands of clones, with the ten largest holding 3.8%. The sample was PBMCs. These receptors originate from a female donor in good health and CMV-seropositive. Each CDR3 is given with its conserved first and last residue. A D gene is named only where the DNA matches it firmly.

DNA: TGTGCCAGCAGCCCTCGGACGGGACTAGGCCCTCACAATGAGCAGTTCTTC
CDR3: CASSPRTGLGPHNEQFF
D: TRBD2
V: TRBV14
J: TRBJ2-1

DNA: TGCGCCAGCAGCCAAGTATTCCAGGGAATGAACACTGAAGCTTTCTTT
CDR3: CASSQVFQGMNTEAFF
D: -
V: TRBV4-3
J: TRBJ1-1

DNA: TGCGCCAGCAGCGGGGGACAGAGTGGGGGTAATGAAAAACTGTTTTTT
CDR3: CASSGGQSGGNEKLFF
D: TRBD1
V: TRBV5-1
J: TRBJ1-4

DNA: TGCGCCAGCAGCCAAGATGGGCGGGGGGGCCGGGAGACCCAGTACTTC
CDR3: CASSQDGRGGRETQYF
D: TRBD2
V: TRBV4-3
J: TRBJ2-5

DNA: TGTGCCACTTACCGGGGAGGATCTGGGGCCAACGTCCTGACTTTC
CDR3: CATYRGGSGANVLTF
D: -
V: TRBV19
J: TRBJ2-6

DNA: TGTGCCAGCAGCTTGCGGATGGGGGCCGGGGAGACCCAGTACTTC
CDR3: CASSLRMGAGETQYF
D: -
V: TRBV5-6
J: TRBJ2-5

DNA: TGTGCCAGCAGCCAAGATTTATTGTACGGGGTTAAAGAGACCCAGTACTTC
CDR3: CASSQDLLYGVKETQYF
D: -
V: TRBV4-2
J: TRBJ2-5

DNA: TGTGCCAGCTCACCCGAAAGGGAGGCCTACGAGCAGTACTTC
CDR3: CASSPEREAYEQYF
D: -
V: TRBV18
J: TRBJ2-7

DNA: TGTGCCAGCAGCCAAGGCCCAGGAGGGCGCCTGGATACGCAGTATTTT
CDR3: CASSQGPGGRLDTQYF
D: -
V: TRBV4-2
J: TRBJ2-3

DNA: TGTGCCAGCAGCGACAGGCGGACGAATTCACACCTCCACTTT
CDR3: CASSDRRTNSHLHF
D: -
V: TRBV6-1
J: TRBJ1-6

DNA: TGTGCCAGTAGTCCCAACGGGGGCACTGAAGCTTTCTTT
CDR3: CASSPNGGTEAFF
D: -
V: TRBV19
J: TRBJ1-1

DNA: TGTGCCAGCAGTTCAAATCCCCACAACGTCCTGACTTTC
CDR3: CASSSNPHNVLTF
D: -
V: TRBV28
J: TRBJ2-6

DNA: TGTGCCAGCAGCGCTAGCGGGAGCTCCTACAATGAGCAGTTCTTC
CDR3: CASSASGSSYNEQFF
D: TRBD2
V: TRBV9
J: TRBJ2-1

DNA: TGTGCCAGCAGTGGGACAGGGGAGAGTGGCTACACCTTC
CDR3: CASSGTGESGYTF
D: TRBD1
V: TRBV2
J: TRBJ1-2

DNA: TGCGCCAGCAGCCCACAGGGAGCCCACGAGCAGTACTTC
CDR3: CASSPQGAHEQYF
D: -
V: TRBV4-1
J: TRBJ2-7

DNA: TGTGCCACCAGCAGAGAATCCCAGGGGATTTACGAGCAGTACTTC
CDR3: CATSRESQGIYEQYF
D: -
V: TRBV15
J: TRBJ2-7

DNA: TGTGCCAGCACCGTTAAGGGGGGACTAGCGGGAGGGAGGACCCAGTACTTC
CDR3: CASTVKGGLAGGRTQYF
D: TRBD2
V: TRBV27
J: TRBJ2-5